The sequence of this T cell receptor beta chain was determined in a study of blood T cell repertoires in COVID-19. Overall study context: Samples taken during acute and convalescent COVID-19 were collected in the United States, Italy and Spain. The cDNA or gDNA used as material had been derived from T cells, B-cell-depleted T cells, or PBMCs.

The data were produced by immunoSEQ multiplex PCR, yet TCRdb's version contains in-frame clones alone and is incomplete. Counted here are about 61,000 clones, about 89% occurring once; the ten biggest clones make up around 6.3%. This clone has a handful of counts. Germline loops: CDR1 SGHRS, CDR2 YFSETQ. Trimming took 0 bases from V and 0 from J, leaving 9 bases between them. The CDR3 has 15 residues. Sequenced input: peripheral blood. This chain uses TRBV5-1 with TRBJ1-1; D perhaps matches TRBD1 (6 bases). This clonotype originated in a man in his 60s with acute or convalescent COVID-19. As DNA, the CDR3 is TGCGCCAGCAGCTTGGAAACAGGGATGAACACTGAAGCTTTCTTT. Protein product: CASSLETGMNTEAFF.